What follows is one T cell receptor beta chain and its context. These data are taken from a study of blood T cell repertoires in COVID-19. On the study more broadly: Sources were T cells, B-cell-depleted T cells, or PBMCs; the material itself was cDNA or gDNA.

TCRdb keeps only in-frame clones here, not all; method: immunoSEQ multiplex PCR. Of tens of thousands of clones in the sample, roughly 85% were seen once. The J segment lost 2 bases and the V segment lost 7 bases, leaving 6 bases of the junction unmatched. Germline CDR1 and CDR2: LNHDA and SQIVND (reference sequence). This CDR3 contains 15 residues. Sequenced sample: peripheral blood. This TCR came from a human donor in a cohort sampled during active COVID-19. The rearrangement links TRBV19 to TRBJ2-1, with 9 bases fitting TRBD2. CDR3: CASIGPSGTYNEQFF. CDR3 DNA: TGTGCCAGTATTGGGCCTAGCGGGACCTACAATGAGCAGTTCTTC. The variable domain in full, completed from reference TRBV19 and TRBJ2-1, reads DGGITQSPKYLFRKEGQNVTLSCEQNLNHDAMYWYRQDPGQGLRLIYYSQIVNDFQKGDIAEGYSVSREKKESFPLTVTSAQKNPTAFYLCASIGPSGTYNEQFFGPGTRLTVL.